One sample yielded the 11 T cell receptor beta chains listed below, sequenced in a study of beta chain features in type 1 diabetes listed by TCRdb under 2018. The study at large found these results: A moderate but significant shortening of TCRB CDR3 length was observed in type 1 diabetes patients in all four CD4+ subsets.

Their target antigens are unknown. Libraries were made using the immunoSEQ multiplex PCR assay. The High Capacity cDNA Reverse Transcription Kit was used to reverse transcribe all of the isolated RNA, meaning that expressed TCRB transcripts were what got sequenced. The clones in this table, taken by TCRdb from immuneACCESS, are in-frame only. Not every clone is retained; where verified, under half of the shortfall comes from an unresolved V gene, and the cause of the rest is unknown. This sample holds 65,000 to 85,000 clones; approximately 50% were observed only once. The top ten constitute around 0.72% of the sample. Sample: central memory CD4+ T cells from blood. The receptors derive from a man between 25 and 39 years old with type 1 diabetes.

The CDR3 loop is CAWSSLPRGISYEQYF. The CDR3 DNA reads as TGTGCCTGGAGTTCACTACCGAGGGGGATATCCTACGAGCAGTACTTC. The rearrangement uses TRBV30 and TRBJ2-7; maybe TRBD1 (6 bases). V lost 2 bases and J 1 base, leaving 18 bases between the germline ends. The germline V gene has CDR1 GTSNPN and CDR2 SVGIG (reference sequence). This CDR3 is built from 16 residues. The variable domain in full, completed from reference TRBV30 and TRBJ2-7, reads SQTIHQWPATLVQPVGSPLSLECTVEGTSNPNLYWYRQAAGRGLQLLFYSVGIGQISSEVPQNLSASRPQDRQFILSSKKLLLSDSGFYLCAWSSLPRGISYEQYFGPGTRLTVT.

The chain combines TRBV30 with TRBJ2-6; 8 nucleotides match TRBD1. The CDR3 extends over 11 amino acids. Germline CDR1 reads GTSNPN; CDR2 reads SVGIG (reference sequence). J gave up 10 bases and V 5 bases, and 1 base lay outside the gene matches. CDR3 loop: CAWGQGNVLTF. Here the CDR3 DNA reads TGTGCCTGGGGACAGGGAAACGTCCTGACTTTC.

The chain couples TRBV5-4 to TRBJ2-2; D might be TRBD2 (5 bases). V was cut by 1 base and J by 2 bases, with 9 bases left in between. There are 15 residues in the CDR3. Per germline, CDR1 SGHNT and CDR2 YYREEE (reference sequence). As DNA, the CDR3 is TGTGCCAGCAGCTTGACAGCGGTTAACACCGGGGAGCTGTTTTTT. Translating gives CASSLTAVNTGELFF.

This clone was counted between two and nine times. The CDR3 DNA sequence: TGTGCCAGCAGTTACCCCGGGACTAGCGGGGTGCGTGAGCAGTTCTTC. It yields the protein CASSYPGTSGVREQFF. The chain joins TRBV6-6 to TRBJ2-1, with 13 positions matching TRBD2. With V trimmed by 2 bases and J by 9 bases, 7 bases remained unmatched. The CDR3 extends over 16 amino acids. Germline CDR1 is MNHNY and CDR2 is SVGAGI (reference sequence).

The rearrangement uses TRBV11-3 and TRBJ1-1, with D possibly TRBD1 on 5 matching bases. This CDR3 contains 16 residues. Germline V gene sequence: CDR1 SGHNT, CDR2 YENEEA. Trimming cost V 5 bases and J 0 bases, with 16 bases left between them. The CDR3 DNA follows: TGTGCCAGCAGCCCACACATCGGGGGTGTGAACACTGAAGCTTTCTTT. Translated: CASSPHIGGVNTEAFF. Using reference TRBV11-3 and TRBJ1-1 for the parts outside the CDR3, the full variable domain is EAGVVQSPRYKIIEKKQPVAFWCNPISGHNTLYWYLQNLGQGPELLIRYENEEAVDDSQLPKDRFSAERLKGVDSTLKIQPAELGDSAVYLCASSPHIGGVNTEAFFGQGTRLTVV.

The chain joins TRBV11-3 to TRBJ1-1, with no clear D. Per germline, CDR1 SGHNT and CDR2 YENEEA. The CDR3 is 12 residues long. V lost 5 bases to trimming and J lost 3 bases, with 7 bases between them. The CDR3 here is CASSLEDTEAFF. CDR3 in DNA: TGTGCCAGCAGCCTCGAGGACACTGAAGCTTTCTTT.

V is TRBV30 and J is TRBJ2-3, with 7 bases that match TRBD2. CDR3 length equals 13 residues. V was pared by 5 bases and J by 1 base, with 3 bases of the junction left unmatched. CDR1 and CDR2 (germline): GTSNPN, SVGIG (reference sequence). In nucleotides, the CDR3 is TGTGCCTGGCAACGGGGGGGCACAGATACGCAGTATTTT. Protein sequence: CAWQRGGTDTQYF.

This clone appeared a few times. This rearrangement joins TRBV2 to TRBJ1-6; weak D call: TRBD1 (5 bases). The V end was cut by 3 bases, the J end by 6 bases, with 9 bases between. CDR3 length: 14 residues. Germline assignment: CDR1 SNHLY and CDR2 FYNNEI. The CDR3 DNA reads as TGTGCCAGCAGTGACAGGGTCGGTAATTCACCCCTCCACTTT. Protein product: CASSDRVGNSPLHF.

V usage is TRBV7-9 and J usage is TRBJ2-5; 8 bases line up with TRBD2. J gave up 11 bases and V 1 base, and 12 bases lay outside the gene matches. The germline CDR1 and CDR2 sequences are SEHNR and FQNEAQ (reference sequence). The CDR3 extends over 15 amino acids. The CDR3 nucleotides read TGTGCCAGCAGCTTAGAAGGAGCGGGGGAGATAGAGCAGTACTTC. Its translation is CASSLEGAGEIEQYF.

The genes are TRBV2 and TRBJ2-5; D is unclear. The V gene lost 3 bases and the J gene lost 5 bases, with 7 bases spanning the gap. From germline, CDR1 is SNHLY and CDR2 FYNNEI. The CDR3 is 12 amino acids. CDR3 DNA sequence: TGTGCCAGCAGTGAGACAACCGAGACCCAGTACTTC. The encoded protein is CASSETTETQYF.

The J gene is TRBJ2-5, the V gene TRBV5-1; 9 bases agree with TRBD2. CDR3 length equals 15 residues. Germline V lookup: CDR1 SGHRS, CDR2 YFSETQ. V lost 2 bases, J lost 3 bases, and 5 bases stayed unmatched. CDR3 sequence reads: CASSFSRLAEETQYF. The CDR3 DNA reads TGCGCCAGCAGCTTTTCCAGACTAGCGGAAGAGACCCAGTACTTC.